These 13 T cell receptor beta chains were sequenced from one sample in a study of cytomegalovirus exposure and HLA in healthy donors. The PCR used 60 Vbeta and 13 Jbeta primers. Here immunoSEQ multiplex PCR was the method, and the copy in TCRdb shows in-frame clones only, minus some. The table shows roughly 140,000 clones, with around 75% occurring only once. The sequenced material came from PBMCs. All receptors come from a human donor in good health.

In DNA form, the CDR3 reads TGTGCCAGCACGCGGGAGGGGGGGGCCTATCGGAGTGAGCAGTTCTTC. Amino acid sequence: CASTREGGAYRSEQFF. The V and J genes are TRBV27 and TRBJ2-1, with 9 nucleotides matching TRBD2. Losses at the gene ends were 7 bases for V and 9 bases for J; bases not matched to a gene: 16. The CDR3 is 16 amino acids. Germline values: CDR1 MNHEY, CDR2 SMNVEV (reference sequence).

This chain links TRBV5-8 with TRBJ1-1; D gene uncertain. The CDR3 totals 15 residues. With 1 base removed from V and 2 bases from J, the gap between germline ends came to 12 bases. Germline assignment: CDR1 SGHTS and CDR2 YDEGEE. CDR3 sequence (DNA): TGTGCCAGCAGCTTGTTCCGAGGAGGTAACACTGAAGCTTTCTTT. Translated, it gives CASSLFRGGNTEAFF.

The chain combines TRBV28 with TRBJ2-3; the match to TRBD2 covers 7 bases. CDR1 and CDR2 (germline): MDHEN, SYDVKM. This CDR3 is built from 15 residues. V shed 5 bases and J 4 bases; nucleotides not matched to a gene: 9. CDR3 nucleotide sequence: TGTGCCAGCAGTCCCGGAGCGGGATCCCCAGATACGCAGTATTTT. Protein product: CASSPGAGSPDTQYF.

V usage is TRBV6-5 and J usage is TRBJ1-2, with 9 bases identical to TRBD1. Germline CDR1 and CDR2: MNHEY and SVGAGI. The CDR3 is 15 residues long. The trim removed 4 bases at V and 8 bases at J, leaving 11 bases unmatched. The CDR3 sequence: CASSSVRDRVGGYTF. The CDR3 DNA reads as TGTGCCAGCAGTTCCGTCAGGGACAGGGTAGGCGGCTACACCTTC.

The chain links TRBV5-4 to TRBJ1-1, with 8 bases fitting TRBD1. Germline V gene sequence: CDR1 SGHNT, CDR2 YYREEE (reference sequence). The CDR3 is 18 amino acids. J lost 0 bases, V lost 4 bases, and 14 bases had no gene match. The CDR3 here is CASSTGQGGRSLNTEAFF. The CDR3 bases are TGTGCCAGCAGCACTGGACAGGGCGGCAGATCATTGAACACTGAAGCTTTCTTT.

This clone was observed a handful of times. The J gene is TRBJ2-1, the V gene TRBV15, with D maybe TRBD2 (6 bases). The V end lost 0 bases, the J end lost 4 bases, and 16 bases lay between the germline ends. Germline loops: CDR1 LNHNV, CDR2 YYDKDF (reference sequence). There are 17 residues in the CDR3. CDR3 coding DNA: TGTGCCACCAGCAGAGATTCGGGAGCGCCGCTTTACAATGAGCAGTTCTTC. Translating gives CATSRDSGAPLYNEQFF.

The chain has TRBV21-1 and TRBJ2-7; the table's D call, TRBD2, has no DNA check behind it. TRBV21-1 is a known pseudogene. This CDR3 is built from 18 residues. CDR3 protein: CASSKVEELASGGGEQYF. As DNA, the CDR3 is TGTGCCAGCAGCAAAGTCGAAGAACTGGCTAGCGGGGGGGGCGAGCAGTACTTC.

This clone was counted a single time. V is TRBV6-1 and J is TRBJ1-2, with 12 bases lining up with TRBD1. The V gene's germline CDR1 is MNHNS and CDR2 SASEGT. This CDR3 spans 15 amino acids. V dropped 11 bases and J dropped 2; count of bases not matched to a gene: 9. CDR3 sequence reads: CAGRDRGRINYGYTF. The CDR3 DNA reads as TGTGCCGGCCGGGACAGGGGGCGGATAAACTATGGCTACACCTTC.

DNA for the CDR3: TGCGCCAGCAGCTTGGGCGGGACAGAAACTAACTATGGCTACACCTTC. The encoded protein is CASSLGGTETNYGYTF. The chain uses TRBV5-1 and TRBJ1-2; 7 bases fit TRBD1. Trimming at V came to 0 bases and at J to 0 bases, leaving 5 bases not matched to a gene. CDR3 length: 16 residues. Germline assignment: CDR1 SGHRS and CDR2 YFSETQ.

The chain uses TRBV7-9 and TRBJ2-1, with 9 bases that match TRBD1. V lost 7 bases, J lost 6 bases, and 4 bases stayed unmatched. Germline assignment: CDR1 SEHNR and CDR2 FQNEAQ (reference sequence). This CDR3 comprises 13 residues. This chain's CDR3 is CASTRTGVNEQFF. CDR3 nucleotides: TGTGCCAGCACCCGGACAGGGGTCAATGAGCAGTTCTTC.

CDR3 in amino acids: CASSQAEGEPGGELFF. The CDR3 DNA sequence: TGTGCCAGCAGCCAAGCCGAGGGGGAGCCCGGCGGGGAGCTGTTTTTT. The genes are TRBV4-2 and TRBJ2-2; perhaps TRBD1 as D (6 bases). Trimming stripped 1 base from V and 7 bases from J, with 16 bases between. The V gene's germline CDR1 is LGHNA and CDR2 YNFKEQ. This CDR3 has 16 residues.

The V call is TRBV4-3, the J call TRBJ1-2; D remains ambiguous. The CDR3 runs 15 residues. The germline CDR1 and CDR2 sequences are LGHNA and YSLEER. Trimming shortened V by 4 bases and J by 3 bases, and 15 bases separated the two germline ends. The CDR3 coding sequence is TGCGCCAGCAGCCCTAAAACAGACACGTACTATGGCTACACCTTC. Amino acids: CASSPKTDTYYGYTF.

This chain connects TRBV20-1 to TRBJ2-3, with D hard to call. Germline lookup yields CDR1 DFQATT and CDR2 SNEGSKA (reference sequence). The germline V and J ends were trimmed by 6 bases and 6 bases, with 10 bases remaining between them. This CDR3 contains 11 residues. CDR3 sequence (DNA): TGCAGTGCCCAGAGCGAGGATACGCAGTATTTT. Its translation is CSAQSEDTQYF.